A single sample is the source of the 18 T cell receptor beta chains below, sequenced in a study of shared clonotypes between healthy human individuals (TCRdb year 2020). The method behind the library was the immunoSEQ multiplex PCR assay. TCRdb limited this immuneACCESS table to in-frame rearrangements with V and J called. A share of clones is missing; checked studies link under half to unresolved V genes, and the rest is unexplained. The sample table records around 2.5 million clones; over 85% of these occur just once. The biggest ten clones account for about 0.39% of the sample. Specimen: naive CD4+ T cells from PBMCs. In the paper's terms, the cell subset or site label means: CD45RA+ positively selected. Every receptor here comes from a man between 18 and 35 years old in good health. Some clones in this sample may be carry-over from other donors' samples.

The CDR3 DNA is TGTGCCAGCAGTTTCCCAAAATTTGGGGATGGCCCAGAAATCGCCTACAATGAGTCCTCAGCACAGTTCTTC. It specifies CASSFPKFGDGPEIAYNESSAQFF. This chain links TRBV27 with TRBJ2-1; no clear D gene. The CDR3 contains 24 residues. V lost 3 bases to trimming and J lost 13 bases, with 49 bases between them. Germline V lookup: CDR1 MNHEY, CDR2 SMNVEV (reference sequence).

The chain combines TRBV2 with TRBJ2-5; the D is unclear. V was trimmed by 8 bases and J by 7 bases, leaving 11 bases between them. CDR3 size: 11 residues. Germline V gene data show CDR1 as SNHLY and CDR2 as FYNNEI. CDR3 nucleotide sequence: TGTGCCAGCGGCTACCCGGCGACCCAGTACTTC. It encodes CASGYPATQYF.

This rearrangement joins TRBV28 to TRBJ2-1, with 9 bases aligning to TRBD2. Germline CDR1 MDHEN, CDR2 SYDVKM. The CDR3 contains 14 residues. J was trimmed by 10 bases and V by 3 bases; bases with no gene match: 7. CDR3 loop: CASSFLGLAREQFF. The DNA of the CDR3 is TGTGCCAGCAGTTTTCTGGGACTAGCACGGGAGCAGTTCTTC.

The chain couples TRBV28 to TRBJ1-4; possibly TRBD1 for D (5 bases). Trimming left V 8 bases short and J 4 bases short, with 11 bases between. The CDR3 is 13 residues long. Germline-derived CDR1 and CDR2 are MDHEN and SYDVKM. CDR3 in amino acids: CASGAGVNEKLFF. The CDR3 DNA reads TGTGCCAGCGGGGCCGGGGTTAATGAAAAACTGTTTTTT.

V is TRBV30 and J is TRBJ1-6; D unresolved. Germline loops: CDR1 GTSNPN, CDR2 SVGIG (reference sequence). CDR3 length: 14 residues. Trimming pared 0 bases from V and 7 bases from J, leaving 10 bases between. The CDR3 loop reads CAWSVGPGNSPLHF. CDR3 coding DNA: TGTGCCTGGAGTGTAGGACCGGGGAATTCACCCCTCCACTTT.

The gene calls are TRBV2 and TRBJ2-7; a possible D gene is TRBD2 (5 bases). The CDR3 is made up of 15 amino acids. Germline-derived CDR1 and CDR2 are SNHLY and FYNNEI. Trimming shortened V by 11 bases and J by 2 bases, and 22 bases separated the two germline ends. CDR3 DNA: TGTGCCGGGAGATCGGGGAGTTTGGGCCCCTACGAGCAGTACTTC. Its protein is CAGRSGSLGPYEQYF.

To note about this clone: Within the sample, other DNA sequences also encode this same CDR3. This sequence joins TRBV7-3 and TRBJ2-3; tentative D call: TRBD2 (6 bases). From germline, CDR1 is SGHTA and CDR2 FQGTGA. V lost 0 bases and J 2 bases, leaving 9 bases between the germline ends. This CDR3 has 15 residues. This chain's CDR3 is CASSLTSGATDTQYF. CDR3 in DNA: TGTGCCAGCAGCTTAACTAGCGGAGCCACAGATACGCAGTATTTT.

The CDR3 sequence is CASSQDPRFSGTDTQYF. The DNA for the CDR3 is TGCGCCAGCAGCCAAGATCCACGATTTAGCGGCACAGATACGCAGTATTTT. The J gene is TRBJ2-3, the V gene TRBV4-3; D might be TRBD2 (5 bases). The germline gives CDR1 LGHNA, CDR2 YSLEER. This CDR3 region has 17 residues. Trimming stripped 0 bases from V and 1 base from J, with 14 bases between.

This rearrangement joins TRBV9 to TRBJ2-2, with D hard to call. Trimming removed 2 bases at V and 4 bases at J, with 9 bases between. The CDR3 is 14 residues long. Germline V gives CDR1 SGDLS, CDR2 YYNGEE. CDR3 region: CASSVRLGTGELFF. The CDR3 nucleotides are TGTGCCAGCAGCGTCCGACTTGGCACCGGGGAGCTGTTTTTT.

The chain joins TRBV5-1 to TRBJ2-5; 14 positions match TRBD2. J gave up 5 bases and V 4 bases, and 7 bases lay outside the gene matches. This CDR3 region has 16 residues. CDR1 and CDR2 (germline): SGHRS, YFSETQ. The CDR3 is CASSLTSGRADETQYF. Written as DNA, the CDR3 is TGCGCCAGCAGCCTGACTAGCGGGAGGGCCGATGAGACCCAGTACTTC.

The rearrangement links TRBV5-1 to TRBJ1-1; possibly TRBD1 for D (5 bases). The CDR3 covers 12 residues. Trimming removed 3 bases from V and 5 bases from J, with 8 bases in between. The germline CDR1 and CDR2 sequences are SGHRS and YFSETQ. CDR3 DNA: TGCGCCAGCAGCTGGGGGAGGACTGAAGCTTTCTTT. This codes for CASSWGRTEAFF. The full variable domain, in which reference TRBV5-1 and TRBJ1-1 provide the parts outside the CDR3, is KAGVTQTPRYLIKTRGQQVTLSCSPISGHRSVSWYQQTPGQGLQFLFEYFSETQRNKGNFPGRFSGRQFSNSRSEMNVSTLELGDSALYLCASSWGRTEAFFGQGTRLTVV.

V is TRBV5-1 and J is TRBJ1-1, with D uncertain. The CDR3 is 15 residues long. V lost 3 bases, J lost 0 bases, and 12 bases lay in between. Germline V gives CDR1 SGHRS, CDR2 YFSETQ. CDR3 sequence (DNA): TGCGCCAGCAGCTCCATGAACGCCTTGAACACTGAAGCTTTCTTT. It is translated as CASSSMNALNTEAFF. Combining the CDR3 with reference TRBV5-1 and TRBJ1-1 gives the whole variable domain KAGVTQTPRYLIKTRGQQVTLSCSPISGHRSVSWYQQTPGQGLQFLFEYFSETQRNKGNFPGRFSGRQFSNSRSEMNVSTLELGDSALYLCASSSMNALNTEAFFGQGTRLTVV.

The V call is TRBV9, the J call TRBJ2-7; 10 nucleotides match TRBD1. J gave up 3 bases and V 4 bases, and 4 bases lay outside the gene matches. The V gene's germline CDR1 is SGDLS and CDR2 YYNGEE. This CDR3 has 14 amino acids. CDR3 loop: CASSLRDRGYEQYF. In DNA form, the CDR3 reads TGTGCCAGCAGCCTCCGGGACAGGGGCTACGAGCAGTACTTC.

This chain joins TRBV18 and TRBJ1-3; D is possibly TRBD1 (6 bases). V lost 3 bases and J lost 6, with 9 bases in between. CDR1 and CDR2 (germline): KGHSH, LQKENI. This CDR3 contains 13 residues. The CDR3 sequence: CASSPNRVNTIYF. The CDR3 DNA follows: TGTGCCAGCTCACCGAACAGGGTAAACACCATATATTTT.

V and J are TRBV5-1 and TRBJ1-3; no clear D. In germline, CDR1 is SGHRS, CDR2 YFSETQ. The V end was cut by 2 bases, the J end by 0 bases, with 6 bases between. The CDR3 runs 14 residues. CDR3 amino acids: CASSLKSSGNTIYF. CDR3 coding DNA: TGCGCCAGCAGCTTAAAGAGCTCTGGAAACACCATATATTTT. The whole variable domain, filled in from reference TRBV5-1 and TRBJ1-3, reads KAGVTQTPRYLIKTRGQQVTLSCSPISGHRSVSWYQQTPGQGLQFLFEYFSETQRNKGNFPGRFSGRQFSNSRSEMNVSTLELGDSALYLCASSLKSSGNTIYFGEGSWLTVV.

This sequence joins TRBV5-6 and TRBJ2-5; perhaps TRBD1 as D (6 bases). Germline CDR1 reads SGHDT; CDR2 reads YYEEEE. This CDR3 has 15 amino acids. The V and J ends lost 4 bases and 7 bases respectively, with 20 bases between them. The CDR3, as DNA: TGTGCCAGCAGCCGGGACATCGCCCGGGGTGGGACCCAGTACTTC. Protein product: CASSRDIARGGTQYF.

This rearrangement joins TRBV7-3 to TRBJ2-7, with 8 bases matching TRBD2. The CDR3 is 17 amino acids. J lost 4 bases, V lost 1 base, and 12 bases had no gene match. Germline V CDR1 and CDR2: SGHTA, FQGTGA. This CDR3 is CASSLIGAEGTRYEQYF. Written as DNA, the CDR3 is TGTGCCAGCAGCTTAATAGGGGCGGAGGGGACTAGGTACGAGCAGTACTTC.

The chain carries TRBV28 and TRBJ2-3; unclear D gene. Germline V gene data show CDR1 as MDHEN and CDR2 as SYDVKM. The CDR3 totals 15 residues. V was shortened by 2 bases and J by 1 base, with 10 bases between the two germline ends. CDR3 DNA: TGTGCCAGCAGTTTAGCAGCTACGGGCACAGATACGCAGTATTTT. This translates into CASSLAATGTDTQYF.